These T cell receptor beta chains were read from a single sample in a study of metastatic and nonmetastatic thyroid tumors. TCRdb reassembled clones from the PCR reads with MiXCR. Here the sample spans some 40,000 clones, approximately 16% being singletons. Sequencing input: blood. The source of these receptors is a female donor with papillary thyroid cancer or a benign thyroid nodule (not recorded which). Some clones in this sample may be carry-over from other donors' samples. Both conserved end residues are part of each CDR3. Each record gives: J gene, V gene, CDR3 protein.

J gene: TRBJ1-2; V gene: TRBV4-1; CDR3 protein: CASRLTGEKNYGYTF
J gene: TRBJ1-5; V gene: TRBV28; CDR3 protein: CASSPFRGQGSNQPQHF
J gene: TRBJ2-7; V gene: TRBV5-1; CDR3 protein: CASSLTVSYEQYF
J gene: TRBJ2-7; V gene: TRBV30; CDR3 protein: CAWRGRTSGRDEQYF
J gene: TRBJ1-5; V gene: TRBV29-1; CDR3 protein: CSVQDSPNQPQHF
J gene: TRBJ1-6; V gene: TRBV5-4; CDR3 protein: CASSLIGADSPLHF
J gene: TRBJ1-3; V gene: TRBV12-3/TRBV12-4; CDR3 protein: CASSLGIWGNTIYF
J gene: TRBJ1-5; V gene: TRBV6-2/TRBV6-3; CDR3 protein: CASSWSLGQSNQPQHF
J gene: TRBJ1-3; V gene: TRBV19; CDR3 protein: CASSTPSAWGHFGNTIYF
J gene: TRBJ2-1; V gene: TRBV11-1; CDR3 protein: CASSLAPGCYYNEQFF
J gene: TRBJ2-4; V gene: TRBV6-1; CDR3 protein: CASSKLAGAKNIQYF
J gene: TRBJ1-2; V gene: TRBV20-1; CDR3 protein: CSARDSEGSIDGYTF